This TCR beta chain was observed in a study of cytomegalovirus exposure and HLA in healthy donors. General study points: Some V segments, including TRBV6-2 and TRBV6-3, were excluded as indistinguishable. Some public TCRs appeared in many individuals, while most sequences were rare. The records held CMV serostatus as the only immune exposure information.

CDR3 length: 15 amino acids. Deletions cut 2 bases from V and 6 bases from J, with 17 bases between. Germline V gene lookup returns CDR1 SGDLS and CDR2 YYNGEE. Turning to this clone: Antigen unknown.

With 60 Vbeta and 13 Jbeta primers, the PCR was carried out. Repertoires were generated with immunoSEQ multiplex PCR, while TCRdb's copy carries only in-frame clones and drops some. The data hold about 98,000 clones, with roughly 77% observed a single time. Input material: PBMCs. This TCR was recovered from a man aged 40-50 years in good health and CMV-seronegative. This chain links TRBV9 with TRBJ1-1; D is perhaps TRBD1 (5 bases). The CDR3 here is CASSVVGRDLAEAFF. The CDR3 DNA reads TGTGCCAGCAGCGTCGTGGGCAGGGATTTAGCTGAAGCTTTCTTT.